Presented here are 17 T cell receptor beta chains from one specimen sequenced in a study of CD8 T cells in acute hepatitis C reinfection. Using immunoSEQ multiplex PCR, the repertoire was profiled, and TCRdb retains in-frame clones only, with some absent. The sample has approximately 39,000 clones; around nine tenths are singletons. Time point defined: naive CD8 control sorted from an acute-time-point sample. Sequencing was carried out using naive CD8+ T cells from PBMCs. Receptors were obtained from a man aged 30 to 39 with chronic hepatitis C.

The chain uses TRBV27 and TRBJ1-5; tentatively, D is TRBD1 (5 bases). This CDR3 region has 19 residues. Germline V gene sequence: CDR1 MNHEY, CDR2 SMNVEV (reference sequence). The V gene lost 5 bases and the J gene lost 6 bases, with 29 bases spanning the gap. CDR3 protein: CASSVPSSGAGLEGQPQHF. The CDR3 coding sequence is TGTGCCAGCAGTGTCCCCTCATCGGGTGCAGGGCTTGAGGGTCAGCCCCAGCATTTT.

The V call is TRBV6-5, the J call TRBJ1-1; D is perhaps TRBD1 (5 bases). The CDR3 consists of 11 residues. V lost 7 bases, J lost 5 bases, and 8 bases lay in between. The germline CDR1 and CDR2 sequences are MNHEY and SVGAGI. CDR3 amino acids: CASTGDTEAFF. The CDR3 DNA follows: TGTGCCAGCACGGGGGATACTGAAGCTTTCTTT.

As regards this clone: Germline and junction disagree at one end, which may indicate a read error. The identical CDR3 is also encoded by other nucleotide sequences in the sample. The V call is TRBV5-4, the J call TRBJ2-1, with D unresolved. CDR3 length: 12 amino acids. Germline CDR1 and CDR2: SGHNT and YYREEE (reference sequence). CDR3 sequence: CASSLGEVEQFF. The CDR3 DNA follows: TGCGCCAGCAGCTTGGGCGAGGTTGAGCAGTTCTTC.

The chain employs TRBV7-9 and TRBJ1-1, with D tentatively TRBD1 (5 bases). Germline V gene sequence: CDR1 SEHNR, CDR2 FQNEAQ (reference sequence). The CDR3 loop spans 13 amino acids. V lost 4 bases to trimming and J lost 1 base, with 7 bases between them. The CDR3 DNA follows: TGTGCCAGCAGCTCCGGGGGGAACACTGAAGCTTTCTTT. Its translation: CASSSGGNTEAFF.

J is TRBJ2-3 and V is TRBV9; 11 bases map to TRBD2. Trimming cost V 3 bases and J 2 bases; bases outside gene matches: 5. The CDR3 length is 16 residues. Per the germline V gene, CDR1 is SGDLS and CDR2 is YYNGEE. This CDR3 reads CASSAAGLADTDTQYF. CDR3 bases: TGTGCCAGCAGCGCTGCGGGACTAGCGGACACAGATACGCAGTATTTT.

The V call is TRBV9, the J call TRBJ2-1, with 11 bases fitting TRBD2. V lost 4 bases to trimming and J lost 5 bases; unmatched junction nucleotides: 5. Germline V gene lookup returns CDR1 SGDLS and CDR2 YYNGEE. CDR3 length: 15 amino acids. CDR3 region: CASSRQGLADNEQFF. Written as DNA, the CDR3 is TGTGCCAGCAGCCGCCAGGGACTAGCGGACAATGAGCAGTTCTTC.

V and J are TRBV6-5 and TRBJ2-3, with 8 bases matching TRBD2. V lost 6 bases and J lost 1; bases outside the gene matches: 6. This CDR3 is built from 15 residues. The germline gives CDR1 MNHEY, CDR2 SVGAGI. CDR3 region: CASSKLAARTDTQYF. CDR3 sequence (DNA): TGTGCCAGCAGCAAACTAGCGGCCCGCACAGATACGCAGTATTTT.

The chain combines TRBV6-1 with TRBJ1-2; D remains ambiguous. This CDR3 has 13 residues. The germline CDR1 and CDR2 sequences are MNHNS and SASEGT. Trimming stripped 1 base from V and 4 bases from J, with 7 bases between. The CDR3 protein is CASSEGRAYGYTF. CDR3 in DNA: TGTGCCAGCAGTGAAGGCAGAGCCTATGGCTACACCTTC.

The V gene is TRBV12-2, the J gene TRBJ1-2; the D call TRBD1 from the table was never checked on the DNA. TRBV12-2 is a recognized pseudogene. This CDR3 contains 16 residues. Here the CDR3 reads CASRLATNRADYGYTF. The CDR3 DNA reads TGTGCAAGTCGCTTAGCAACGAACAGGGCGGACTATGGCTACACCTTC.

The genes are TRBV27 and TRBJ2-7, with TRBD1 matching over 9 bases. V dropped 5 bases and J dropped 9; count of bases not matched to a gene: 14. Germline V lookup: CDR1 MNHEY, CDR2 SMNVEV (reference sequence). The CDR3 is 15 amino acids. The CDR3: CASSHPGQGIIWQYF. DNA of the CDR3: TGTGCCAGCAGTCATCCGGGACAGGGTATCATTTGGCAGTACTTC.

This sequence joins TRBV2 and TRBJ2-1; D might be TRBD1 (5 bases). This CDR3 is built from 11 residues. Trimming took off 8 bases at V and 7 bases at J, with 9 bases between the two ends. The germline V gene encodes CDR1 SNHLY and CDR2 FYNNEI. CDR3 amino acids: CASPRVNEQFF. The CDR3 nucleotides are TGTGCCAGCCCCAGGGTTAATGAGCAGTTCTTC.

The rearrangement joins TRBV2 to TRBJ2-3; the match to TRBD2 covers 9 bases. The V gene end was trimmed by 8 bases and the J gene end by 0 bases; junction bases not matched to a gene: 6. Germline V CDR1 and CDR2: SNHLY, FYNNEI. The CDR3 has 15 amino acids. CDR3 protein: CASSLAGSSTDTQYF. The CDR3 DNA reads TGTGCCAGCTCGCTAGCGGGATCTAGCACAGATACGCAGTATTTT.

The V and J genes are TRBV5-6 and TRBJ1-4; no definite D call. This CDR3 has 13 residues. V was clipped by 1 base and J by 8 bases, with 9 bases between them. CDR1 is SGHDT and CDR2 is YYEEEE in the germline V gene. CDR3 loop: CASSLSSAEKLFF. The CDR3 region has the DNA TGTGCCAGCAGCTTGAGTTCGGCCGAAAAACTGTTTTTT.

CDR3 nucleotide sequence: TGTGCCAGCAGTTTATGGGGAGGGAGGGATGAAAAACTGTTTTTT. It yields the protein CASSLWGGRDEKLFF. V usage is TRBV27 and J usage is TRBJ1-4; D remains unclear. Germline V gene sequence: CDR1 MNHEY, CDR2 SMNVEV (reference sequence). This CDR3 has 15 amino acids. V lost 1 base to trimming and J lost 6 bases, with 12 bases between them.

The chain combines TRBV7-9 with TRBJ2-3; possible D gene TRBD2, 5 bases. Germline CDR1 is SEHNR and CDR2 is FQNEAQ (reference sequence). V lost 1 base, J lost 2 bases, and 10 bases lay in between. The CDR3 has 15 residues. The CDR3 DNA sequence: TGTGCCAGCAGCTTAGTGGGAGATCCCACAGATACGCAGTATTTT. This translates into CASSLVGDPTDTQYF.

On this clone: The identical CDR3 is also encoded by other nucleotide sequences in the sample. The chain couples TRBV27 to TRBJ2-7; D is possibly TRBD2 (6 bases). V lost 2 bases and J lost 0, with 8 bases in between. The CDR3 runs 14 residues. CDR1 MNHEY and CDR2 SMNVEV come from the germline V gene (reference sequence). The CDR3 reads CASSLAGSSYEQYF. CDR3 nucleotides: TGTGCCAGCAGTTTAGCGGGAAGCTCCTACGAGCAGTACTTC.

This clone was seen a few times. The rearrangement joins TRBV19 to TRBJ1-5; D might be TRBD1 (6 bases). Germline-derived CDR1 and CDR2 are LNHDA and SQIVND (reference sequence). V was clipped by 5 bases and J by 3 bases, with 11 bases between them. The CDR3 loop spans 14 amino acids. CDR3 bases: TGTGCCAGTAGTGTCCGGACAGCCAATCAGCCCCAGCATTTT. Protein: CASSVRTANQPQHF.